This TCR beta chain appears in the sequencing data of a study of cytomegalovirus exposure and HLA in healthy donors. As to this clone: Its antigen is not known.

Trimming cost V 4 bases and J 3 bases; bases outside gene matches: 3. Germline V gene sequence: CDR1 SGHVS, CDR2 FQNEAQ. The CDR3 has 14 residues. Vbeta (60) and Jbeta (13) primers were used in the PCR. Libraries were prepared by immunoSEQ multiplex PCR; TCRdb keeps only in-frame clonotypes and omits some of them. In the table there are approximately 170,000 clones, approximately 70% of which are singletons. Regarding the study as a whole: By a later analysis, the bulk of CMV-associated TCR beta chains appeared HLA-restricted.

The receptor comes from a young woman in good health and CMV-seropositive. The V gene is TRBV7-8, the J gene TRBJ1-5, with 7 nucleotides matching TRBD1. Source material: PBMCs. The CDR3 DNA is TGTGCCAGCAGCTGGGACAGCTACAATCAGCCCCAGCATTTT. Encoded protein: CASSWDSYNQPQHF.